One T cell receptor beta chain is described in this entry. Its antigen is undetermined. These data are taken from a study of metastatic and nonmetastatic thyroid tumors. Study-wide background: From malignant and benign thyroid patients, repertoires in blood and in tumor or nodule tissue were compared. Study-wide points: According to reports, the diversity of TCR beta was significantly higher in malignant thyroid tumors than in benign nodules, and this held in both blood and tumor samples.

CDR3 length equals 11 residues. Germline V gene data show CDR1 as SQVTM and CDR2 as ANQGSEA. V was pared by 7 bases and J by 4 bases, with 8 bases between. Each patient came to thyroid surgery without any prior treatment (of any kind). The authors' processing: To classify distant metastasis in papillary thyroid cancer, a model was built from CDR3 differences across clinicopathological groups. TCRdb re-clonotyped the PCR reads via MiXCR. TCRdb, rather than the study authors, made the V and J calls. The table has around 41,000 clones, about 13% seen once; the top ten hold 9% to 9.5%. This TCR came from a female donor with papillary thyroid cancer or a benign thyroid nodule (not recorded which). Some clones in this sample may be carry-over from other donors' samples. The chain recombines TRBV29-1 with TRBJ2-1; a weak D match, TRBD1 (5 bases). The sequencing sample was made of blood. The CDR3: CSATGYNEQFF. The CDR3 DNA reads as TGCAGCGCCACAGGATACAATGAGCAGTTCTTC.